Below, one T cell receptor (beta chain) is given with its context. Per the germline V gene, CDR1 is MNHEY and CDR2 is SMNVEV (reference sequence). The CDR3 sequence is 15 residues long. Trimming took 6 bases from V and 2 from J; bases not matched to a gene: 9. This record comes from a study of control samples from healthy donors and cancer patients. The method was immunoSEQ multiplex PCR; TCRdb's version includes in-frame clones alone and lacks a portion of them. The sample has 170,000 or so clones, 91% seen once. This receptor was obtained from a woman between 40 and 55 years old in good health. The source material was blood. V is TRBV27 and J is TRBJ1-1, with 7 bases identical to TRBD1. This chain's CDR3 is CASRITGQPNTEAFF. In DNA, the CDR3 is TGTGCCAGCAGGATCACGGGACAGCCAAACACTGAAGCTTTCTTT.